Listed here are 9 T cell receptor beta chains from one sample, sequenced in a study of shared clonotypes between healthy human individuals. The protocol was immunoSEQ multiplex PCR, while the TCRdb copy is restricted to in-frame clones and leaves out a portion. This repertoire shows some 600,000 clones, roughly 95% found once; its top ten account for roughly 0.1%. Selected positively for CCR7 and CD45RO-negative, naive CD8 cells excluded terminally differentiated effector memory CD45RA+ cells. The sample comprised naive CD8+ T cells sorted from blood. The receptor source for this set is a woman aged 30 to 39 in good health.

The rearrangement joins TRBV5-1 to TRBJ1-2, with D tentatively TRBD1 (5 bases). Germline V lookup: CDR1 SGHRS, CDR2 YFSETQ. With 0 bases removed from V and 3 bases from J, the gap between germline ends came to 15 bases. The CDR3 consists of 16 residues. Here the CDR3 reads CASSLVAGPPHYGYTF. DNA for the CDR3: TGCGCCAGCAGCTTGGTGGCAGGGCCTCCTCACTATGGCTACACCTTC.

The V and J genes are TRBV6-6 and TRBJ1-2, with TRBD1 matching 8 bases. Germline-derived CDR1 and CDR2 are MNHNY and SVGAGI (reference sequence). Germline trimming cut 2 bases from V and 4 bases from J; bases unmatched to any gene: 3. This CDR3 is 14 amino acids long. In DNA form, the CDR3 reads TGTGCCAGCAGTTACGAAACAGGGGGCTATGGCTACACCTTC. Amino acids: CASSYETGGYGYTF.

The chain joins TRBV5-6 to TRBJ2-3; the match to TRBD2 covers 11 bases. Germline loops: CDR1 SGHDT, CDR2 YYEEEE. The trim removed 2 bases at V and 7 bases at J, leaving 3 bases unmatched. This CDR3 is built from 14 residues. As DNA, the CDR3 is TGTGCCAGCAGCTTTAGCGGGAGGGCTTATACGCAGTATTTT. This gives the protein CASSFSGRAYTQYF.

V usage is TRBV27 and J usage is TRBJ2-3; D remains unclear. Germline CDR1 reads MNHEY; CDR2 reads SMNVEV (reference sequence). The CDR3 spans 16 residues. V dropped 0 bases and J dropped 2 bases, with 12 bases sitting between them. CDR3 sequence reads: CASSLSIARPTDTQYF. CDR3 DNA: TGTGCCAGCAGTTTATCGATAGCCCGACCCACAGATACGCAGTATTTT.

Remarks on this clone: Other DNA sequences in this sample translate to the same CDR3. The chain links TRBV9 to TRBJ1-5, with TRBD1 matching 7 bases. V gave up 0 bases and J gave up 7 bases; unmatched junction bases: 7. The CDR3 covers 15 residues. Germline values: CDR1 SGDLS, CDR2 YYNGEE. The CDR3 sequence: CASSVGGGAGQPQHF. For the CDR3, the DNA is TGTGCCAGCAGCGTAGGAGGGGGCGCGGGACAGCCCCAGCATTTT.

The chain links TRBV6-5 to TRBJ1-1; weak D call: TRBD1 (5 bases). Per the germline V gene, CDR1 is MNHEY and CDR2 is SVGAGI. This CDR3 region has 11 residues. Trimming left V 6 bases short and J 7 bases short, with 9 bases between. DNA of the CDR3: TGTGCCAGCAGCTGGGGGAGTGAAGCTTTCTTT. This codes for CASSWGSEAFF.

The genes are TRBV4-1 and TRBJ1-2; D remains unclear. The CDR3 is made up of 14 amino acids. Trimming took 5 bases from V and 5 from J, leaving 15 bases between them. From germline, CDR1 is MGHRA and CDR2 YSYEKL. CDR3 protein: CASSFDVETYGYTF. The CDR3 DNA sequence: TGCGCCAGCAGCTTCGACGTCGAAACATATGGCTACACCTTC.

The V gene is TRBV28, the J gene TRBJ1-5; D gene unclear. Trimming took off 3 bases at V and 0 bases at J, with 6 bases between the two ends. CDR1 is MDHEN, CDR2 SYDVKM, per germline. This CDR3 has 14 amino acids. The CDR3 region is CASSFGPSNQPQHF. DNA for the CDR3: TGTGCCAGCAGTTTCGGCCCTAGCAATCAGCCCCAGCATTTT.

V is TRBV27 and J is TRBJ2-7; no definite D call. Trimming shortened V by 6 bases and J by 1 base, and 10 bases separated the two germline ends. The CDR3 contains 13 residues. CDR1 is MNHEY and CDR2 is SMNVEV in the germline V gene (reference sequence). The CDR3 DNA is TGTGCCAGCAGGGGGATTACGTCCTACGAGCAGTACTTC. It translates to CASRGITSYEQYF.